The entry below describes one T cell receptor (beta chain). Antigen unknown. This sample was included in a study of cytomegalovirus exposure and HLA in healthy donors. Study results and limitations: In vitro testing confirmed a few CMV-associated chains as specific for CMV antigens. The classifier reportedly diagnosed cytomegalovirus status with high sensitivity and specificity. It was 160 or so TCR beta chains that were listed as cytomegalovirus-associated. In the 130 or so validation repertoires, approximately 93% of cluster scores exceeded 0, per a later analysis.

This CDR3 has 14 amino acids. CDR1 and CDR2 from the germline V gene are SGHVS and FQNEAQ. Trimming removed 1 base at V and 15 bases at J, with 18 bases between. The protocol was immunoSEQ multiplex PCR, while the TCRdb copy is restricted to in-frame clones and leaves out a portion. The sample lists roughly 250,000 clones, approximately 84% seen once, with around 1.2% in the top ten. The origin of this receptor is a woman aged 30 to 39 in good health and CMV-seropositive. The genes are TRBV7-8 and TRBJ1-4, with D perhaps TRBD1 (6 bases). The sequencing input was PBMCs. CDR3: CASSLVDRGGLVFF. CDR3 DNA: TGTGCCAGCAGCTTAGTGGACCGCGGGGGGCTTGTGTTTTTT. Looking up the rest from reference TRBV7-8 and TRBJ1-4 gives the full variable domain: GAGVSQSPRYKVAKRGQDVALRCDPISGHVSLFWYQQALGQGPEFLTYFQNEAQLDKSGLPSDRFFAERPEGSVSTLKIQRTQQEDSAVYLCASSLVDRGGLVFFGSGTQLSVL.